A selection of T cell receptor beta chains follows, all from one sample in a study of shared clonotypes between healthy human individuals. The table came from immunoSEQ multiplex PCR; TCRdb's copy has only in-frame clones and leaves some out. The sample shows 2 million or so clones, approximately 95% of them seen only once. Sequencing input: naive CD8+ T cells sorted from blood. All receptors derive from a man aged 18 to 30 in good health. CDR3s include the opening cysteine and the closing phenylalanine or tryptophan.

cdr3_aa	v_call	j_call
CASSDSSGTQTYEQYF	TRBV6-1	TRBJ2-7
CASSTSSGYSYNEQFF	TRBV9	TRBJ2-1
CASSLKGQGVSLEQYF	TRBV7-2	TRBJ2-7
CASSQARRDEQYF	TRBV4-3	TRBJ2-7
CASSAGTGPEYNEQFF	TRBV9	TRBJ2-1
CASSRSSGPAYEQYF	TRBV5-1	TRBJ2-7
CASSPSGRTNEQFF	TRBV28	TRBJ2-1
CAISESGQGPYNEQFF	TRBV10-3	TRBJ2-1
CASSLADRVHEPQHF	TRBV28	TRBJ1-5
CASSELAGASTDTQYF	TRBV25-1	TRBJ2-3
CASSRWDTEAFF	TRBV13	TRBJ1-1
CASSLWGRTEETQYF	TRBV11-2	TRBJ2-5
CASSYSGQQFF	TRBV6-5	TRBJ2-1
CASSEEDAYHGYTF	TRBV6-1	TRBJ1-2
CASSIQGVPGGHGYTF	TRBV5-6	TRBJ1-2
CASSLARIRMAESQYF	TRBV5-4	TRBJ2-3
CASSPTGYYDEQFF	TRBV27	TRBJ2-1
CATSRSGQSNYEQYF	TRBV15	TRBJ2-7
CASSLGSGLGFYNEQFF	TRBV11-2	TRBJ2-1
CAWSVQVDQPQHF	TRBV30	TRBJ1-5
CASSEALVGAGDNEQFF	TRBV2	TRBJ2-1
CASSLGGTDTQYF	TRBV7-2	TRBJ2-3
CASSPPGKETQYF	TRBV11-2	TRBJ2-5
CASSPDRGVEKLFF	TRBV28	TRBJ1-4
CASSSVGVFPTDTQYF	TRBV28	TRBJ2-3
CASSYDPGSGNTIYF	TRBV6-6	TRBJ1-3
CASRGLRQETQYF	TRBV5-4	TRBJ2-5
CATSKAGALEEQYF	TRBV15	TRBJ2-7
CASSSSGRGQETQYF	TRBV19	TRBJ2-5
CASSEGTDTQYF	TRBV2	TRBJ2-3
CASSLAGENTEAFF	TRBV28	TRBJ1-1
CSVVSGVEQYF	TRBV29-1	TRBJ2-7
CASSDPDRGPYNSPLHF	TRBV5-1	TRBJ1-6
CASSLQGNSYEQYF	TRBV9	TRBJ2-7
CASSPLVNDRANTEAFF	TRBV4-1	TRBJ1-1
CASSPTGGSYEQYF	TRBV7-9	TRBJ2-7
CASSLPGDWEKLFF	TRBV28	TRBJ1-4
CAWSVDMRETQYF	TRBV30	TRBJ2-5
CASSPMVNQPQHF	TRBV6-5	TRBJ1-5
CASSLMGQGDQPQHF	TRBV5-4	TRBJ1-5
CASRRSEGPADTQYF	TRBV12-2	TRBJ2-3
CASSSWGSGDNEQFF	TRBV7-2	TRBJ2-1
CASSPSGRGVEQYF	TRBV4-1	TRBJ2-7
CASSIGKGSTYEQYF	TRBV19	TRBJ2-7
CASSFPGQGRVEQYF	TRBV28	TRBJ2-7
CASSLTNSYEQYF	TRBV27	TRBJ2-7